Presented here are 29 T cell receptor beta chains from one specimen sequenced in a study of beta chain features in type 1 diabetes (dated by TCRdb to 2016 to 2019). The study at large found these results: A moderate but significant shortening of TCRB CDR3 length was observed in type 1 diabetes patients in all four CD4+ subsets.

Library prep was done by the immunoSEQ multiplex PCR assay. All of the isolated RNA was reverse transcribed with the High Capacity cDNA Reverse Transcription Kit, so expressed TCRB transcripts were sequenced. TCRdb mirrors the immuneACCESS table, restricted to in-frame sequences. Some clones are absent from its copies; in checked studies, under half trace to an unresolved V gene, and the reason for the others is unknown. Recorded for this sample are under 850,000 clones; about an eighth of them occurred a single time. The ten largest clones take up about 0.02% of the sample. The antigens for these receptors are not known. The sequencing sample was made of naive CD4+ T cells from blood. Taken with the paper, the label for cell subset or site translates to: true naive CD4+ T cells. Receptors were obtained from a man between 18 and 35 years old with type 1 diabetes.

This clone was picked up a small number of times. The chain carries TRBV19 and TRBJ2-7, with TRBD1 matching over 9 bases. V was pared by 10 bases and J by 3 bases, with 7 bases of the junction left unmatched. This CDR3 is 13 amino acids long. Germline V gene data show CDR1 as LNHDA and CDR2 as SQIVND (reference sequence). The CDR3, as DNA: TGTGCCACCTCGGACAGGGGCGTCTACGAGCAGTACTTC. This codes for CATSDRGVYEQYF.

The chain combines TRBV28 with TRBJ2-2; 7 nucleotides match TRBD1. The germline V gene encodes CDR1 MDHEN and CDR2 SYDVKM. The CDR3 is made up of 16 amino acids. V trimming: 3 bases; J trimming: 1 base; junction bases outside the gene matches: 5. This chain's CDR3 is CASSLLQGWNTGELFF. The DNA of the CDR3 is TGTGCCAGCAGTTTGTTACAGGGGTGGAACACCGGGGAGCTGTTTTTT.

The table lists this clone with a few counts. The DNA for the CDR3 is TGTGCCTGGAGTGTAACTACCCGAGGTGGCTACACCTTC. Protein product: CAWSVTTRGGYTF. The chain employs TRBV30 and TRBJ1-2; D unclear. The V end was cut by 0 bases, the J end by 7 bases, with 12 bases between. The CDR3 sequence is 13 residues long. Looked up from germline, CDR1 is GTSNPN and CDR2 is SVGIG (reference sequence).

This clone was counted between two and nine times. The rearrangement links TRBV30 to TRBJ1-3; a possible D gene is TRBD1 (6 bases). The V gene's germline CDR1 is GTSNPN and CDR2 SVGIG (reference sequence). The CDR3 runs 15 residues. V dropped 0 bases and J dropped 2 bases, with 11 bases sitting between them. CDR3 loop: CAWSVLGGPGNTIYF. The CDR3 region has the DNA TGTGCCTGGAGTGTACTAGGGGGTCCTGGAAACACCATATATTTT.

V and J are TRBV5-1 and TRBJ2-7; 7 positions agree with TRBD1. This CDR3 contains 14 residues. The germline V gene has CDR1 SGHRS and CDR2 YFSETQ. Unmatched junction bases numbered 4, after V lost 4 bases and J lost 0 bases. As DNA, the CDR3 is TGCGCCAGCAGCACTGGGACAGCCTCCTACGAGCAGTACTTC. Encoded protein: CASSTGTASYEQYF.

The chain recombines TRBV29-1 with TRBJ2-5; D is unclear. The DNA end lines up better with TRBJ2-7; the J call may be wrong. Germline CDR1 is SQVTM and CDR2 is ANQGSEA. The CDR3 contains 12 residues. DNA of the CDR3: TGCAGCGTTGATGACCAGGATTACGAGCAGTACTTC. It is translated as CSVDDQDYEQYF.

This clone has just a few counts. This sequence joins TRBV19 and TRBJ1-1; possible D gene TRBD1, 5 bases. Germline V gene data show CDR1 as LNHDA and CDR2 as SQIVND (reference sequence). The CDR3 spans 13 residues. The V and J ends lost 5 bases and 3 bases respectively, with 10 bases between them. DNA for the CDR3: TGTGCCAGTAGTTGGGGCAGGGACACTGAAGCTTTCTTT. It translates to CASSWGRDTEAFF. The full variable domain, with the rest looked up from reference TRBV19 and TRBJ1-1, is DGGITQSPKYLFRKEGQNVTLSCEQNLNHDAMYWYRQDPGQGLRLIYYSQIVNDFQKGDIAEGYSVSREKKESFPLTVTSAQKNPTAFYLCASSWGRDTEAFFGQGTRLTVV.

The genes are TRBV28 and TRBJ2-7, with 8 bases lining up with TRBD1. The CDR3 runs 13 residues. CDR1 is MDHEN and CDR2 is SYDVKM in the germline V gene. Trimming at V came to 8 bases and at J to 2 bases, leaving 5 bases not matched to a gene. This CDR3 reads CASGQGGTYEQYF. The CDR3 DNA reads TGTGCCAGCGGACAGGGAGGAACCTACGAGCAGTACTTC.

The chain couples TRBV30 to TRBJ1-2; D is unresolved. The CDR3 contains 14 residues. The germline V gene has CDR1 GTSNPN and CDR2 SVGIG (reference sequence). V was pared by 3 bases and J by 2 bases, with 13 bases between. For the CDR3, the DNA is TGTGCCTGGAGCCTCGGGGAAGGAAACTATGGCTACACCTTC. It yields the protein CAWSLGEGNYGYTF.

This clone was detected a few times. The sample carries other DNA sequences with the same CDR3. The rearrangement uses TRBV5-1 and TRBJ2-7, with TRBD1 matching over 9 bases. The length of the CDR3 is 14 residues. Germline V gives CDR1 SGHRS, CDR2 YFSETQ. Unmatched junction bases numbered 6, after V lost 4 bases and J lost 4 bases. In DNA, the CDR3 is TGCGCCAGCAGCACGGGACAGGGTTCTTACGAGCAGTACTTC. It specifies CASSTGQGSYEQYF.

This clone showed up just a few times. In nucleotides, the CDR3 is TGTGCCTGGAGGAACCAACCATCCTCCTACGAGCAGTACTTC. This codes for CAWRNQPSSYEQYF. The chain has TRBV30 and TRBJ2-7; D is unresolved. Trimming cost V 3 bases and J 0 bases, with 12 bases left between them. The CDR3 spans 14 residues. Germline-derived CDR1 and CDR2 are GTSNPN and SVGIG (reference sequence).

This sequence joins TRBV4-1 and TRBJ2-5; TRBD2 matches 12 bases. Trimming took 4 bases from V and 2 from J; bases not matched to a gene: 8. The germline gives CDR1 MGHRA, CDR2 YSYEKL. The CDR3 runs to 17 residues. DNA of the CDR3: TGCGCCAGCAGCCCCACCGGGCTAGCGGGGGGGCAAGAGACCCAGTACTTC. Its protein product is CASSPTGLAGGQETQYF.

A few counts support this clone. The chain links TRBV29-1 to TRBJ1-4, with 8 positions matching TRBD1. The CDR3 is 12 amino acids. V dropped 4 bases and J dropped 15; count of bases not matched to a gene: 10. CDR1 and CDR2 (germline): SQVTM, ANQGSEA. This chain's CDR3 is CSVGGQGNTVFF. DNA of the CDR3: TGCAGCGTTGGAGGACAGGGCAACACGGTGTTTTTT.

The rearrangement joins TRBV7-3 to TRBJ2-1, with D tentatively TRBD1 (6 bases). Trimming left V 6 bases short and J 0 bases short, with 12 bases between. CDR1 is SGHTA and CDR2 is FQGTGA in the germline V gene. The CDR3 spans 15 residues. CDR3 region: CASRPTGSSYNEQFF. As DNA, the CDR3 is TGTGCCAGCAGACCTACAGGGAGCTCCTACAATGAGCAGTTCTTC.

The chain couples TRBV7-9 to TRBJ2-5, with a tentative D call TRBD2 (5 bases). The V gene's germline CDR1 is SEHNR and CDR2 FQNEAQ (reference sequence). This CDR3 is built from 12 residues. CDR3 loop: CAVRGYQETQYF. The CDR3 DNA is TGTGCTGTCAGAGGGTACCAAGAGACCCAGTACTTC.

This clone turned up a few times. The chain combines TRBV7-9 with TRBJ1-2, with 7 bases lining up with TRBD1. V shed 0 bases and J 6 bases; nucleotides not matched to a gene: 4. Germline V gene data show CDR1 as SEHNR and CDR2 as FQNEAQ (reference sequence). The CDR3 sequence is 14 residues long. The CDR3 region is CASSLATGFDGYTF. CDR3 nucleotide sequence: TGTGCCAGCAGCTTAGCGACAGGGTTCGATGGCTACACCTTC.

The chain has TRBV6-6 and TRBJ1-1; D is unresolved. The V end was cut by 2 bases, the J end by 2 bases, with 6 bases between. The CDR3 covers 13 residues. The germline gives CDR1 MNHNY, CDR2 SVGAGI (reference sequence). CDR3 coding DNA: TGTGCCAGCAGTTACACCGGCAACACTGAAGCTTTCTTT. Its protein is CASSYTGNTEAFF.

This chain links TRBV5-1 with TRBJ2-5; 13 positions match TRBD2. In germline, CDR1 is SGHRS, CDR2 YFSETQ. The CDR3 consists of 16 residues. Losses at the gene ends were 4 bases for V and 4 bases for J; bases not matched to a gene: 7. CDR3 sequence reads: CASSPGLAGDPETQYF. Here the CDR3 DNA reads TGCGCCAGCAGCCCAGGACTAGCGGGGGACCCAGAGACCCAGTACTTC.

This rearrangement joins TRBV6-4 to TRBJ1-6, with 7 nucleotides matching TRBD1. The CDR3 runs 14 residues. The ends lost 5 bases at V and 9 bases at J; junction bases unmatched: 7. Germline assignment: CDR1 MRHNA and CDR2 SNTAGT. CDR3 sequence: CASSMQGEASPLHF. The DNA of the CDR3 is TGTGCCAGCAGTATGCAGGGGGAGGCTTCACCCCTCCACTTT.

This clone occurred a few times. The genes are TRBV10-2 and TRBJ2-2; TRBD2 matches 8 bases. With 4 bases clipped from V and 7 bases from J, the junction kept 5 bases outside the gene matches. Germline V lookup: CDR1 WSHSY, CDR2 SAAADI. The CDR3 contains 14 residues. CDR3 region: CASSVTGGDGELFF. CDR3 DNA sequence: TGCGCCAGCAGTGTCACGGGGGGGGACGGGGAGCTGTTTTTT.

This clone was counted only a few times. The chain carries TRBV10-3 and TRBJ1-5; D unresolved. CDR1 and CDR2 from the germline V gene are ENHRY and SYGVKD. Trimming stripped 2 bases from V and 2 bases from J, with 10 bases between. This CDR3 is 15 amino acids long. The CDR3 sequence: CAISEDSDGNQPQHF. In nucleotides, the CDR3 is TGTGCCATCAGTGAGGACTCCGACGGCAATCAGCCCCAGCATTTT.

This clone came up a few times. The rearrangement uses TRBV6-5 and TRBJ2-7; the D gene could be TRBD1 or TRBD2 (7 bases each). CDR3 size: 16 residues. The germline V gene has CDR1 MNHEY and CDR2 SVGAGI. Trimming cost V 2 bases and J 2 bases, with 16 bases left between them. The CDR3 sequence is CASSYPRGGSPYEQYF. The CDR3 nucleotides read TGTGCCAGCAGTTACCCCAGGGGGGGGAGTCCCTACGAGCAGTACTTC.

This clone showed up just a few times. The rearrangement links TRBV4-1 to TRBJ2-7; 8 bases fit TRBD1. Germline lookup yields CDR1 MGHRA and CDR2 YSYEKL. This CDR3 spans 16 amino acids. V dropped 4 bases and J dropped 4; count of bases not matched to a gene: 12. The CDR3, as DNA: TGCGCCAGCAGCCGATATGCCCGGGACAGGTTTTACGAGCAGTACTTC. Amino acids: CASSRYARDRFYEQYF.

This clone was seen a handful of times. The chain combines TRBV5-1 with TRBJ2-3, with no clear D. CDR1 and CDR2 (germline): SGHRS, YFSETQ. Trimming removed 1 base at V and 0 bases at J, with 6 bases between. The CDR3 consists of 14 residues. CDR3 bases: TGCGCCAGCAGCTTGTGGGAAAGCACAGATACGCAGTATTTT. It is translated as CASSLWESTDTQYF.

V usage is TRBV18 and J usage is TRBJ2-5; the match to TRBD1 covers 9 bases. Germline CDR1 and CDR2: KGHSH and LQKENI. Germline trimming cut 5 bases from V and 2 bases from J; bases unmatched to any gene: 9. The CDR3 totals 16 residues. The CDR3 coding sequence is TGTGCCAGCTCATCGGGACAGGGAGGACAACAAGAGACCCAGTACTTC. Amino acids: CASSSGQGGQQETQYF.

This clone showed up just a few times. The V gene is TRBV28, the J gene TRBJ2-7; D remains ambiguous. The germline CDR1 and CDR2 sequences are MDHEN and SYDVKM. V was cut by 6 bases and J by 5 bases, with 14 bases left in between. This CDR3 contains 13 residues. The CDR3 coding sequence is TGTGCCAGCAGATTGCCTCTGGGGAACGAGCAGTACTTC. Amino acid sequence: CASRLPLGNEQYF.

The chain carries TRBV7-8 and TRBJ1-6; perhaps TRBD1 as D (6 bases). V was shortened by 6 bases and J by 10 bases, with 19 bases between the two germline ends. The CDR3 covers 15 residues. Germline values: CDR1 SGHVS, CDR2 FQNEAQ. The CDR3 sequence is CASSLPRQGMSPLHF. CDR3 DNA sequence: TGTGCCAGCAGTTTGCCAAGGCAGGGGATGTCACCCCTCCACTTT.

This clone was counted only a few times. The chain employs TRBV27 and TRBJ1-6; D is possibly TRBD1 (6 bases). The V end was cut by 7 bases, the J end by 5 bases, with 12 bases between. The CDR3 is made up of 14 amino acids. Germline V CDR1 and CDR2: MNHEY, SMNVEV (reference sequence). The CDR3, as DNA: TGTGCCAGCACCACACAGGGTCATAATTCACCCCTCCACTTT. Translated, it gives CASTTQGHNSPLHF.

This clone was seen a handful of times. The chain carries TRBV18 and TRBJ2-3; 11 nucleotides align to TRBD1. Germline CDR1 KGHSH, CDR2 LQKENI. V dropped 8 bases and J dropped 0; count of bases not matched to a gene: 10. The CDR3 runs to 17 residues. Here the CDR3 DNA reads TGTGCCAGCAGGACAGGGGGCCGAGTGATGAGCACAGATACGCAGTATTTT. Protein sequence: CASRTGGRVMSTDTQYF.